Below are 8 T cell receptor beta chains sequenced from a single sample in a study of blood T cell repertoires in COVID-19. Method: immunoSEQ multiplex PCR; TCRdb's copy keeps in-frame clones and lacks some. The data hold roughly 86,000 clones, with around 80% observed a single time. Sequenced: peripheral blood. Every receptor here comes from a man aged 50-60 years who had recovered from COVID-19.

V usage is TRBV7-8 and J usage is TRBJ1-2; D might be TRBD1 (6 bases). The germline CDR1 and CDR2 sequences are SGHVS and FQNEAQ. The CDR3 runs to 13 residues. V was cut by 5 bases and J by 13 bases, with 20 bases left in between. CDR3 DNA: TGTGCCAGCAGCGATCTCCGGGGGGCAGGGAGCACCTTC. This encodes CASSDLRGAGSTF.

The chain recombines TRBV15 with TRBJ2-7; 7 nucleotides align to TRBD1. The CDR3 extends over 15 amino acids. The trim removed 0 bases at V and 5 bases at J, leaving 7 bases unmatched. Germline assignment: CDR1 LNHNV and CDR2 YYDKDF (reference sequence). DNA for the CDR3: TGTGCCACCAGCAGAGACACATACAGGGGAAACGAGCAGTACTTC. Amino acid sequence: CATSRDTYRGNEQYF.

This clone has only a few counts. This CDR3 is CASSRDPRTAGSEKLFF. The CDR3 region has the DNA TGTGCCAGCAGCCGAGATCCCCGGACAGCCGGAAGTGAAAAACTGTTTTTT. The chain carries TRBV3-1 (or the pseudogene TRBV3-2) and TRBJ1-4, with D possibly being TRBD1 (6 bases). CDR1 is LGHDT, CDR2 YNNKEL, per germline (reference sequence). This CDR3 is built from 17 residues. V was trimmed by 4 bases and J by 7 bases, leaving 22 bases between them.

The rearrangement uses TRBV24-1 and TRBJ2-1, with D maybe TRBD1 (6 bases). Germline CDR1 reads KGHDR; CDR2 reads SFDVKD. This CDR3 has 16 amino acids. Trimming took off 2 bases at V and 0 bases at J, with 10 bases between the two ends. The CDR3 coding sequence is TGTGCCACCAGTGATTCAGGGGCCGTCTCCTACAATGAGCAGTTCTTC. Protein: CATSDSGAVSYNEQFF.

CDR3 DNA sequence: TGTGCCATTCTAACCGACAATTACTACGAGCAGTACTTC. It codes for CAILTDNYYEQYF. The chain carries TRBV6-5 and TRBJ2-7; no firm D call. V dropped 10 bases and J dropped 3 bases, with 16 bases sitting between them. The length of the CDR3 is 13 residues. Germline-derived CDR1 and CDR2 are MNHEY and SVGAGI.

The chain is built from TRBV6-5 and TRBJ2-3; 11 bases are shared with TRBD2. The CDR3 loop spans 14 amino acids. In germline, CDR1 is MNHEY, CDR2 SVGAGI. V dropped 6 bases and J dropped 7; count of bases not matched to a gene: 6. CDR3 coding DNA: TGTGCCAGCAGCCCACTAGCGGGAGTACATACGCAGTATTTT. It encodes CASSPLAGVHTQYF.

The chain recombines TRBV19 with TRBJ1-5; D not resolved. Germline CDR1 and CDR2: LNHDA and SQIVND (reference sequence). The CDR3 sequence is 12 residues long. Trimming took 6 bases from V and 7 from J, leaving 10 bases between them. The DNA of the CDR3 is TGTGCCAGTAGGGCAGGAGGACAGCCCCAGCATTTT. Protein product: CASRAGGQPQHF.

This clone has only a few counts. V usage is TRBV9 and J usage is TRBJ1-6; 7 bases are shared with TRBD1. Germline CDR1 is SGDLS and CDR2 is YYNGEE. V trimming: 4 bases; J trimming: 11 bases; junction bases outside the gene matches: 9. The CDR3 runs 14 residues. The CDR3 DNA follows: TGTGCCAGCAGCACCTACTCCGACAGGGCACCCCTCCACTTT. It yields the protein CASSTYSDRAPLHF.